These T cell receptor beta chains were read from a single sample in a study of blood T cell repertoires in COVID-19. Sequencing used immunoSEQ multiplex PCR; TCRdb keeps in-frame clones, though not all of them. The table has fewer than 200,000 clones, approximately 87% seen once. Sequenced sample: peripheral blood. The receptors here all came from a man between 65 and 85 years old with active or convalescent COVID-19. Each CDR3 is given with its conserved first and last residue. The D gene is left open where the match is weak. Clone size is stated in some rows and not others, as once, few, many or a class when expanded.

clone size: .
D gene: .
J gene: TRBJ1-2
V gene: TRBV7-2
CDR3 protein: CASSLGSTTNYGYTF
CDR3 DNA: TGTGCCAGCAGCTTAGGGAGTACCACTAACTATGGCTACACCTTC

clone size: .
D gene: .
J gene: TRBJ1-2
V gene: TRBV24-1
CDR3 protein: CATSEYRYGYTF
CDR3 DNA: TGTGCCACCAGTGAATATCGCTATGGCTACACCTTC

clone size: .
D gene: .
J gene: TRBJ2-5
V gene: TRBV7-2
CDR3 protein: CASTLRGGRVETQYF
CDR3 DNA: TGTGCCAGCACCCTTAGGGGGGGCAGGGTTGAGACCCAGTACTTC

clone size: once
D gene: TRBD2
J gene: TRBJ2-7
V gene: TRBV28
CDR3 protein: CASSAGLVVAEQYF
CDR3 DNA: TGTGCCAGCAGCGCGGGACTAGTAGTTGCCGAGCAGTACTTC

clone size: .
D gene: TRBD2
J gene: TRBJ2-7
V gene: TRBV5-5
CDR3 protein: CASTPSIGAGAYYEQYF
CDR3 DNA: TGTGCCAGCACCCCCAGCATCGGGGCGGGAGCATACTACGAGCAGTACTTC

clone size: .
D gene: .
J gene: TRBJ1-2
V gene: TRBV28
CDR3 protein: CASSETAYGYTF
CDR3 DNA: TGTGCCAGCAGCGAGACAGCCTATGGCTACACCTTC

clone size: .
D gene: .
J gene: TRBJ2-1
V gene: TRBV7-2
CDR3 protein: CASSPGSVADNEQFF
CDR3 DNA: TGTGCCAGCAGCCCCGGGTCTGTAGCCGATAATGAGCAGTTCTTC

clone size: few
D gene: .
J gene: TRBJ2-2
V gene: TRBV30
CDR3 protein: CAWIPGGKGHHRLFF
CDR3 DNA: TGTGCCTGGATCCCAGGGGGGAAGGGCCATCATAGGCTGTTTTTT

clone size: .
D gene: .
J gene: TRBJ1-6
V gene: TRBV6-5
CDR3 protein: CASSYQRDWVGSPLHF
CDR3 DNA: TGTGCCAGCAGTTACCAGAGGGACTGGGTGGGGTCACCCCTCCACTTT

clone size: .
D gene: TRBD1
J gene: TRBJ1-2
V gene: TRBV6-1
CDR3 protein: CASSRLTGVDGYTF
CDR3 DNA: TGTGCCAGCAGTCGCTTGACAGGGGTTGATGGCTACACCTTC

clone size: .
D gene: TRBD2
J gene: TRBJ2-4
V gene: TRBV6-2/TRBV6-3
CDR3 protein: CASSSWTSGGASNIQYF
CDR3 DNA: TGTGCCAGCAGTTCCTGGACTAGCGGGGGGGCGAGTAACATTCAGTACTTC

clone size: few
D gene: TRBD1
J gene: TRBJ1-1
V gene: TRBV6-5
CDR3 protein: CASSYQGARGTEAFF
CDR3 DNA: TGTGCCAGCAGTTACCAGGGGGCGCGGGGAACTGAAGCTTTCTTT

clone size: .
D gene: .
J gene: TRBJ1-4
V gene: TRBV4-3
CDR3 protein: CASSRLQGTNEKLFF
CDR3 DNA: TGCGCCAGCAGCCGGCTGCAGGGTACTAATGAAAAACTGTTTTTT

clone size: .
D gene: .
J gene: TRBJ1-3
V gene: TRBV9
CDR3 protein: CASRQGSSSGNTIYF
CDR3 DNA: TGTGCCAGCAGGCAAGGGAGTAGCTCTGGAAACACCATATATTTT

clone size: .
D gene: .
J gene: TRBJ1-6
V gene: TRBV12-5
CDR3 protein: CASGLGGGDSPLHF
CDR3 DNA: TGTGCTAGTGGTTTAGGGGGTGGTGATTCACCCCTCCACTTT

clone size: .
D gene: TRBD1
J gene: TRBJ1-4
V gene: TRBV4-1
CDR3 protein: CASSDRANEKLFF
CDR3 DNA: TGCGCCAGCAGTGACAGGGCTAATGAAAAACTGTTTTTT

clone size: once
D gene: .
J gene: TRBJ1-1
V gene: TRBV3-1/TRBV3-2
CDR3 protein: CASSRRDSTEAFF
CDR3 DNA: TGTGCCAGCAGCCGACGGGATTCCACTGAAGCTTTCTTT

clone size: .
D gene: TRBD2
J gene: TRBJ2-5
V gene: TRBV30
CDR3 protein: CAWSLGGDQETQYF
CDR3 DNA: TGTGCCTGGAGCCTGGGGGGGGACCAAGAGACCCAGTACTTC

clone size: .
D gene: .
J gene: TRBJ1-5
V gene: TRBV10-3
CDR3 protein: CAIKDAGSSNQPQHF
CDR3 DNA: TGTGCCATCAAAGACGCAGGGTCAAGCAATCAGCCCCAGCATTTT

clone size: .
D gene: TRBD2
J gene: TRBJ2-1
V gene: TRBV5-4
CDR3 protein: CASSVNSGTNNEQFF
CDR3 DNA: TGTGCCAGCAGCGTGAACTCCGGGACTAACAATGAGCAGTTCTTC

clone size: once
D gene: TRBD1
J gene: TRBJ2-1
V gene: TRBV6-4
CDR3 protein: CASSDLGAGGSYNEQFF
CDR3 DNA: TGTGCCAGCAGTGACTTAGGGGCAGGGGGATCCTACAATGAGCAGTTCTTC

clone size: once
D gene: .
J gene: TRBJ1-2
V gene: TRBV10-2
CDR3 protein: CASKSTNGYTF
CDR3 DNA: TGCGCCAGCAAGTCCACTAATGGCTACACCTTC

clone size: .
D gene: TRBD1
J gene: TRBJ2-7
V gene: TRBV20-1
CDR3 protein: CSARRGGGQYF
CDR3 DNA: TGCAGTGCTCGCCGAGGGGGCGGACAGTACTTC

clone size: .
D gene: .
J gene: TRBJ1-4
V gene: TRBV5-8
CDR3 protein: CASSLVADVFF
CDR3 DNA: TGTGCCAGCAGCTTAGTAGCGGACGTGTTTTTT

clone size: .
D gene: TRBD1
J gene: TRBJ1-4
V gene: TRBV7-2
CDR3 protein: CASSFFGTANEKLFF
CDR3 DNA: TGTGCCAGCAGCTTTTTCGGGACAGCTAATGAAAAACTGTTTTTT

clone size: .
D gene: .
J gene: TRBJ1-2
V gene: TRBV5-6
CDR3 protein: CASSSGWDYGYTF
CDR3 DNA: TGTGCCAGCAGTTCAGGGTGGGACTATGGCTACACCTTC

clone size: .
D gene: .
J gene: TRBJ1-6
V gene: TRBV5-1
CDR3 protein: CASSSRGAYNSPLHF
CDR3 DNA: TGCGCCAGCAGCTCAAGGGGCGCTTATAATTCACCCCTCCACTTT

clone size: .
D gene: TRBD2
J gene: TRBJ2-1
V gene: TRBV5-1
CDR3 protein: CASSLYFASGIEQFF
CDR3 DNA: TGCGCCAGCAGCTTGTATTTTGCTAGCGGGATTGAGCAGTTCTTC

clone size: .
D gene: .
J gene: TRBJ2-1
V gene: TRBV7-2
CDR3 protein: CAREGGQGGGLPNNEQFF
CDR3 DNA: TGTGCCAGAGAAGGCGGGCAGGGCGGAGGGCTACCAAACAATGAGCAGTTCTTC

clone size: .
D gene: .
J gene: TRBJ2-7
V gene: TRBV6-5
CDR3 protein: CASIKGGGTTYEQYF
CDR3 DNA: TGTGCCAGCATCAAAGGGGGGGGAACGACCTACGAGCAGTACTTC

clone size: .
D gene: TRBD1
J gene: TRBJ1-3
V gene: TRBV30
CDR3 protein: CAWSGGQLGNTIYF
CDR3 DNA: TGTGCCTGGAGTGGGGGACAGCTAGGAAACACCATATATTTT

clone size: .
D gene: .
J gene: TRBJ1-2
V gene: TRBV7-6
CDR3 protein: CASSPTGTYGYTF
CDR3 DNA: TGTGCCAGCAGCCCAACAGGGACCTATGGCTACACCTTC

clone size: .
D gene: .
J gene: TRBJ1-1
V gene: TRBV6-2/TRBV6-3
CDR3 protein: CASSYGPRSGTEAFF
CDR3 DNA: TGTGCCAGCAGTTATGGGCCCAGGAGCGGCACTGAAGCTTTCTTT

clone size: .
D gene: .
J gene: TRBJ1-5
V gene: TRBV7-2
CDR3 protein: CASSLGGQSNQPQHF
CDR3 DNA: TGTGCCAGCAGCTTAGGAGGACAGAGCAATCAGCCCCAGCATTTT

clone size: .
D gene: TRBD1
J gene: TRBJ1-2
V gene: TRBV3-1/TRBV3-2
CDR3 protein: CASSQPDRLNYGYTF
CDR3 DNA: TGTGCCAGCAGCCAACCGGACAGGCTCAACTATGGCTACACCTTC

clone size: few
D gene: .
J gene: TRBJ1-6
V gene: TRBV11-1
CDR3 protein: CASSLYRESPLHF
CDR3 DNA: TGTGCCAGCAGTTTGTACAGGGAATCACCCCTCCACTTT

clone size: .
D gene: TRBD1
J gene: TRBJ2-1
V gene: TRBV7-2
CDR3 protein: CASSFRTGGNNEQFF
CDR3 DNA: TGTGCCAGCAGCTTCCGGACAGGGGGCAACAATGAGCAGTTCTTC

clone size: .
D gene: .
J gene: TRBJ1-2
V gene: TRBV7-9
CDR3 protein: CASSPSNYGYTF
CDR3 DNA: TGTGCCAGCAGCCCCAGTAACTATGGCTACACCTTC

clone size: .
D gene: .
J gene: TRBJ2-2
V gene: TRBV12-3/TRBV12-4
CDR3 protein: CASSSGVSGELFF
CDR3 DNA: TGTGCCAGCAGTTCCGGGGTCAGCGGGGAGCTGTTTTTT

clone size: once
D gene: TRBD1
J gene: TRBJ2-1
V gene: TRBV27
CDR3 protein: CASSLESGQGNEQFF
CDR3 DNA: TGTGCCAGCAGTTTAGAGTCGGGACAGGGCAATGAGCAGTTCTTC

clone size: .
D gene: .
J gene: TRBJ2-3
V gene: TRBV6-2/TRBV6-3
CDR3 protein: CASSREYQSTDTQYF
CDR3 DNA: TGTGCCAGCAGCCGCGAATACCAAAGCACAGATACGCAGTATTTT

clone size: .
D gene: TRBD2
J gene: TRBJ2-1
V gene: TRBV28
CDR3 protein: CASRAGGNYNEQFF
CDR3 DNA: TGTGCCAGCAGAGCGGGGGGGAACTACAATGAGCAGTTCTTC

clone size: .
D gene: .
J gene: TRBJ1-2
V gene: TRBV4-3
CDR3 protein: CASSQGPTGSNYGYTF
CDR3 DNA: TGCGCCAGCAGCCAAGGGCCCACAGGATCTAACTATGGCTACACCTTC

clone size: .
D gene: TRBD1
J gene: TRBJ2-5
V gene: TRBV19
CDR3 protein: CASNTDRGQETQYF
CDR3 DNA: TGTGCCAGTAACACAGACAGGGGACAAGAGACCCAGTACTTC

clone size: .
D gene: .
J gene: TRBJ1-2
V gene: TRBV20-1
CDR3 protein: CSASSGANYGYTF
CDR3 DNA: TGCAGTGCTAGTTCAGGGGCTAACTATGGCTACACCTTC

clone size: .
D gene: .
J gene: TRBJ1-1
V gene: TRBV5-1
CDR3 protein: CASSSLKTTGTEAFF
CDR3 DNA: TGCGCCAGCAGCTCCCTGAAAACGACGGGAACTGAAGCTTTCTTT

clone size: .
D gene: .
J gene: TRBJ2-5
V gene: TRBV28
CDR3 protein: CASSLKGVTQYF
CDR3 DNA: TGTGCCAGCAGTTTAAAGGGGGTGACCCAGTACTTC

clone size: .
D gene: .
J gene: TRBJ1-1
V gene: TRBV28
CDR3 protein: CASKTGTSAGTRAFF
CDR3 DNA: TGTGCCAGCAAAACCGGGACTAGTGCCGGAACTAGGGCTTTCTTT

clone size: .
D gene: .
J gene: TRBJ2-1
V gene: TRBV29-1
CDR3 protein: CSVEDLGQGLVF
CDR3 DNA: TGCAGCGTTGAAGATCTCGGGCAGGGGCTGGTCTTC

clone size: .
D gene: .
J gene: TRBJ2-2
V gene: TRBV7-2
CDR3 protein: CASSLGTNTGELFF
CDR3 DNA: TGTGCCAGCAGCCTCGGGACGAACACCGGGGAGCTGTTTTTT

clone size: once
D gene: TRBD1
J gene: TRBJ2-1
V gene: TRBV24-1
CDR3 protein: CATSDPGAGGSEQFF
CDR3 DNA: TGTGCCACCAGTGACCCTGGGGCAGGGGGCAGTGAGCAGTTCTTC

clone size: .
D gene: TRBD1
J gene: TRBJ1-5
V gene: TRBV9
CDR3 protein: CASSVSPDRAFQPQHF
CDR3 DNA: TGTGCCAGCAGCGTCTCCCCCGACAGGGCTTTCCAGCCCCAGCATTTT

clone size: .
D gene: .
J gene: TRBJ1-5
V gene: TRBV10-2
CDR3 protein: CASSESGGYQPQHF
CDR3 DNA: TGCGCCAGCAGTGAGTCGGGGGGGTATCAGCCCCAGCATTTT

clone size: .
D gene: .
J gene: TRBJ2-5
V gene: TRBV19
CDR3 protein: CASTATGVSTETQYF
CDR3 DNA: TGTGCCAGTACCGCTACGGGGGTCAGTACGGAGACCCAGTACTTC

clone size: .
D gene: TRBD2
J gene: TRBJ2-2
V gene: TRBV11-2
CDR3 protein: CASRRRGTGGSSTGELFF
CDR3 DNA: TGTGCCAGCAGGCGACGCGGAACGGGGGGAAGTAGCACCGGGGAGCTGTTTTTT